This T cell receptor (beta chain) was captured by sequencing in a study of cytomegalovirus exposure and HLA in healthy donors. Study findings and constraints: It was likely that a cluster of highly shared sequence variants was a sequencing artifact. Presence/absence analyses assumed roughly uniform sequencing depth across donors. It was about 180 TCR beta chains that were listed as cytomegalovirus-associated. DRB1 showed the most TCR associations and HLA-C the fewest in a later analysis, as rates varied by HLA locus.

CDR3 length equals 15 residues. J gave up 3 bases and V 5 bases, and 7 bases lay outside the gene matches. Germline V gives CDR1 LNHDA, CDR2 SQIVND (reference sequence). Use of 60 Vbeta and 13 Jbeta primers characterized the PCR. Clones were read by immunoSEQ multiplex PCR, and TCRdb kept only the in-frame ones, dropping some. Of 100,000 to 120,000 clones in the sample, approximately 80% were seen once. A note on this clone: The target antigen is unknown.

The source of this sequence is a man aged 25 to 40 in good health and CMV-seropositive. The genes are TRBV19 and TRBJ1-2; 9 bases match TRBD1. Sequencing used PBMCs. The DNA of the CDR3 is TGTGCCAGTAGTGTACCGGGACAGGGTGACTATGGCTACACCTTC. Translating gives CASSVPGQGDYGYTF.